The next 22 T cell receptor beta chains were all read from a single sample in a study of human T cells and chemical hapten exposure. TCRdb processed the RACE reads anew with MiXCR; each CDR3 protein has one entry. Of a few hundred thousand distinct CDR3 sequences in the sample, over 6% were seen once. Time point of the sample: patch test 2, 6 weeks after DPC sensitization. Treatment reported: therapeutic diphenylcyclopropenone sensitization with weekly scalp DPC. This sample comprised whole blood, obtained in connection with sensitization to the hapten diphenylcyclopropenone (DPC). The source is a woman aged 18 to 35 with alopecia areata. Some clones in this sample may be carry-over from other donors' samples.

The chain has TRBV9 and TRBJ2-1; possible D gene TRBD1, 6 bases. The CDR3 has 15 amino acids. The V and J ends lost 0 bases and 7 bases respectively, with 14 bases between them. From germline, CDR1 is SGDLS and CDR2 YYNGEE. The CDR3 here is CASSVVPRGDNEQFF. CDR3 coding DNA: TGTGCCAGCAGCGTAGTTCCCAGGGGAGATAATGAGCAGTTCTTC. The variable domain in full, completed from reference TRBV9 and TRBJ2-1, reads DSGVTQTPKHLITATGQRVTLRCSPRSGDLSVYWYQQSLDQGLQFLIQYYNGEERAKGNILERFSAQQFPDLHSELNLSSLELGDSALYFCASSVVPRGDNEQFFGPGTRLTVL.

The chain carries TRBV6-5 and TRBJ2-7; D is possibly TRBD1 (5 bases). Germline CDR1 is MNHEY and CDR2 is SVGAGI. The CDR3 sequence is 12 residues long. Trimming pared 6 bases from V and 0 bases from J, leaving 6 bases between. The CDR3 nucleotides are TGTGCCAGCAGGCAGGGCTCCTACGAGCAGTACTTC. Translating gives CASRQGSYEQYF.

In its sample, this clonotype was seen many times. This chain connects TRBV4-3 to TRBJ2-5; 12 nucleotides agree with TRBD2. The germline V gene has CDR1 LGHNA and CDR2 YSLEER. This CDR3 has 17 amino acids. V was pared by 4 bases and J by 2 bases, with 8 bases of the junction left unmatched. CDR3 bases: TGCGCCAGCAGCCGCCAGACTAGCGGGGGACAACAAGAGACCCAGTACTTC. This gives the protein CASSRQTSGGQQETQYF.

This clonotype showed up just a few times. The CDR3 DNA reads as TGCGCCAGCAGCCCGTCAGTCCGGGACATAAACGAGCAGTACTTC. It translates to CASSPSVRDINEQYF. The rearrangement uses TRBV5-1 and TRBJ2-7, with D possibly being TRBD1 (6 bases). The CDR3 has 15 amino acids. In germline, CDR1 is SGHRS, CDR2 YFSETQ. V was pared by 4 bases and J by 5 bases, with 19 bases between.

V is TRBV5-1 and J is TRBJ2-3; D is uncertain. Per germline, CDR1 SGHRS and CDR2 YFSETQ. The V gene lost 4 bases and the J gene lost 3 bases, with 12 bases spanning the gap. CDR3 length: 14 amino acids. The CDR3 loop is CASSPDAQTDTQYF. The DNA for the CDR3 is TGCGCCAGCAGCCCAGACGCCCAGACAGATACGCAGTATTTT.

This clonotype was found a few times. The chain has TRBV6-5 and TRBJ1-6; 7 bases are shared with TRBD1. Trimming cost V 6 bases and J 10 bases; bases outside gene matches: 9. Germline CDR1 reads MNHEY; CDR2 reads SVGAGI. The CDR3 runs to 14 residues. CDR3 coding DNA: TGTGCCAGCAGCCGGAGGACAGGTTGGTCACCCCTCCACTTT. This codes for CASSRRTGWSPLHF.

Points on this clonotype: A much larger clone sits a single nucleotide away, making a read error possible. The V and J genes are TRBV12-3 or TRBV12-4 and TRBJ2-7; TRBD1 agrees at 7 bases. V was pared by 6 bases and J by 0 bases, with 5 bases of the junction left unmatched. There are 14 residues in the CDR3. The DNA for the CDR3 is TGTGCCAGCAGACCGACAGGGAGCTCCTACGAGCAGTACTTC. Its protein product is CASRPTGSSYEQYF.

This clonotype came up many times. The gene calls are TRBV29-1 and TRBJ2-7; a possible D gene is TRBD2 (6 bases). The V end lost 7 bases, the J end lost 3 bases, and 13 bases lay between the germline ends. CDR3 length: 12 amino acids. Per the germline V gene, CDR1 is SQVTM and CDR2 is ANQGSEA. The CDR3 nucleotides read TGCAGCGGGGGTGCGGGGATCTACGAGCAGTACTTC. Residues: CSGGAGIYEQYF.

The chain links TRBV6-6 to TRBJ2-2; D call uncertain. CDR1 is MNHNY and CDR2 is SVGAGI in the germline V gene (reference sequence). There are 13 residues in the CDR3. The V and J ends lost 7 bases and 7 bases respectively, with 13 bases between them. This CDR3 is CASTEQSLGELFF. In DNA, the CDR3 is TGTGCCAGCACCGAACAATCCCTCGGGGAGCTGTTTTTT.

This clonotype has a count of ten or more. The chain joins TRBV12-5 to TRBJ2-6; D perhaps matches TRBD2 (6 bases). Looked up from germline, CDR1 is LGHNT and CDR2 is FRNRAP. V lost 11 bases, J lost 3 bases, and 23 bases lay in between. CDR3 size: 17 residues. The chain's CDR3 is CAGYPGLGRLGANVLTF. In DNA, the CDR3 is TGTGCTGGGTACCCCGGTCTGGGGAGGCTTGGGGCCAACGTCCTGACTTTC.

This clonotype came up many times. The chain joins TRBV29-1 to TRBJ1-1; the D gene is possibly TRBD1 (5 bases). The CDR3 covers 14 residues. Germline lookup yields CDR1 SQVTM and CDR2 ANQGSEA. The V end was cut by 4 bases, the J end by 3 bases, with 15 bases between. CDR3 amino acids: CSVVAGWGDTEAFF. CDR3 bases: TGCAGCGTTGTGGCAGGGTGGGGGGACACTGAAGCTTTCTTT.

At least ten counts were recorded for this clonotype. This rearrangement joins TRBV12-3 or TRBV12-4 to TRBJ1-1, with TRBD1 identical over 7 bases. The CDR3 covers 13 residues. Trimming removed 6 bases from V and 5 bases from J; junction bases left unmatched: 6. CDR3 in amino acids: CASSLGQSTEAFF. CDR3 sequence (DNA): TGTGCCAGCAGCTTGGGACAGTCTACTGAAGCTTTCTTT.

Many counts were recorded for this clonotype. V gene TRBV5-1 combines with J gene TRBJ1-1; no firm D call. Between the trimmed V and J ends, which lost 5 bases and 3 bases, there was a span of 5 bases. Germline V gene data show CDR1 as SGHRS and CDR2 as YFSETQ. The CDR3 has 11 amino acids. CDR3 sequence reads: CASSDDTEAFF. For the CDR3, the DNA is TGCGCCAGCAGTGACGACACTGAAGCTTTCTTT.

The table lists this clonotype with a few counts. This chain uses TRBV27 with TRBJ2-3; no definite D call. V was shortened by 10 bases and J by 3 bases, with 14 bases between the two germline ends. Germline CDR1 is MNHEY and CDR2 is SMNVEV (reference sequence). There are 13 residues in the CDR3. The CDR3 protein is CAIRGLRTDTQYF. CDR3 DNA sequence: TGTGCCATCCGAGGTCTCCGGACAGATACGCAGTATTTT.

This clonotype was picked up many times. This chain uses TRBV4-3 with TRBJ1-4; D uncertain. From germline, CDR1 is LGHNA and CDR2 YSLEER. The CDR3 is made up of 15 amino acids. Trimming cost V 4 bases and J 2 bases, with 11 bases left between them. CDR3 in amino acids: CASSRLTGTNEKLFF. The CDR3 DNA is TGCGCCAGCAGCCGATTGACCGGGACTAATGAAAAACTGTTTTTT.

The chain is built from TRBV7-2 and TRBJ1-2; no firm D call. The V gene lost 6 bases and the J gene lost 5 bases, with 10 bases spanning the gap. Germline CDR1 is SGHTA and CDR2 is FQGNSA. The CDR3 has 12 residues. CDR3 nucleotide sequence: TGTGCCAGCAGTCAGTTCCAGTATGGCTACACCTTC. It is translated as CASSQFQYGYTF.

The genes are TRBV4-2 and TRBJ1-3; D call uncertain. Trimming removed 1 base from V and 0 bases from J, with 10 bases in between. In germline, CDR1 is LGHNA, CDR2 YNFKEQ. This CDR3 spans 16 amino acids. CDR3 DNA: TGTGCCAGCAGCCAAGCAGCAATCCACTCTGGAAACACCATATATTTT. Amino acid sequence: CASSQAAIHSGNTIYF.

Ten or more counts support this clonotype. The chain employs TRBV12-3 or TRBV12-4 and TRBJ1-5, with 8 nucleotides matching TRBD1. This CDR3 region has 14 residues. V was pared by 5 bases and J by 7 bases, with 7 bases of the junction left unmatched. CDR3 DNA sequence: TGTGCCAGCAGTCCTCAGGGGGCTGGGCAGCCCCAGCATTTT. The encoded protein is CASSPQGAGQPQHF.

The V gene is TRBV7-2, the J gene TRBJ2-3; D gene ambiguous. This CDR3 comprises 15 residues. Per the germline V gene, CDR1 is SGHTA and CDR2 is FQGNSA. V was clipped by 5 bases and J by 3 bases, with 15 bases between them. The CDR3, as DNA: TGTGCCAGCAGCCCCCTGAGCACTGGGACAGATACGCAGTATTTT. As protein: CASSPLSTGTDTQYF.

The rearrangement uses TRBV10-3 and TRBJ2-7; D ambiguous. V dropped 0 bases and J dropped 4 bases, with 7 bases sitting between them. The germline CDR1 and CDR2 sequences are ENHRY and SYGVKD. The CDR3 consists of 13 residues. The chain's CDR3 is CAISESIGYEQYF. The CDR3 nucleotides are TGTGCCATCAGTGAGTCGATAGGGTACGAGCAGTACTTC.

The chain has TRBV7-9 and TRBJ2-7; D is unclear. The CDR3 runs to 16 residues. V was shortened by 3 bases and J by 4 bases, with 19 bases between the two germline ends. Germline CDR1 and CDR2: SEHNR and FQNEAQ (reference sequence). The CDR3 is CASSLTFGPGIYEQYF. The CDR3 DNA reads TGTGCCAGCAGCTTGACCTTCGGACCTGGAATATACGAGCAGTACTTC.

The V and J genes are TRBV3-1 and TRBJ1-1; TRBD1 might be the D (5 bases). The CDR3 is made up of 16 amino acids. The ends were cut back, 0 bases at V and 1 base at J, with 12 bases in the middle. Germline lookup yields CDR1 LGHDT and CDR2 YNNKEL (reference sequence). The CDR3 nucleotides are TGTGCCAGCAGCCAAGATCTTGGGGGAGCGAACACTGAAGCTTTCTTT. Residues: CASSQDLGGANTEAFF.